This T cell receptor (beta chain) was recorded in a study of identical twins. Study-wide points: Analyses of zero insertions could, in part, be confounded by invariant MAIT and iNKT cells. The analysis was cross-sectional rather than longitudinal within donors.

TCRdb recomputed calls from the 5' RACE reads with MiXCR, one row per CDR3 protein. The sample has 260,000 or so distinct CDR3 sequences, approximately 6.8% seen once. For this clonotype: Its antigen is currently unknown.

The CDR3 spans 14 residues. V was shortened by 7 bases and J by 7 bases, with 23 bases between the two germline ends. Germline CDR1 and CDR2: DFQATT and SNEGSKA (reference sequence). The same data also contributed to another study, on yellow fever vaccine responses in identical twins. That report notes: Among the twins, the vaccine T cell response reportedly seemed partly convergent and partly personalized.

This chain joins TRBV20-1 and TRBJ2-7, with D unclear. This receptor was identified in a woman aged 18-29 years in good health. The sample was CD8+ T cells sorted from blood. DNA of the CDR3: TGCAGTGTTGGCAGATGTGGCACTCTGGGAGAGCAGTACTTC. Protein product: CSVGRCGTLGEQYF.